A selection of T cell receptor beta chains follows, all from one sample in a study of T cells in Graves' hyperthyroidism and ophthalmopathy. TCRdb passed the multiplex PCR reads through MiXCR, listing each CDR3 protein once. The sample contains about 400,000 distinct CDR3 sequences, less than 20% of which appear only once. The specimen sequenced was blood. Receptors originate from a woman aged 18-29 years with Graves' hyperthyroidism. Both conserved end residues are part of each CDR3. A D gene is named only where the DNA matches it firmly. Rows give clone size only sometimes, using once, few, many, or a class for an expanded clone.

TGCGCCAGCAGGCAGGGGGAGCAATACAATGAGCAGTTCTTC | CASRQGEQYNEQFF | TRBJ2-1 | few | TRBV4-1 | TRBD1
TGTGCCAGCAGCTTGGAAGAGGTTCTTAATGAAAAACTGTTTTTT | CASSLEEVLNEKLFF | TRBJ1-4 | many | TRBV5-5 | .
TGTGCCAGTAGTGCATTAACTGGGACTAGCGGCAATGAGCAGTTCTTC | CASSALTGTSGNEQFF | TRBJ2-1 | . | TRBV19 | TRBD2
TGTGCCAGCAGCTTAGGGGGCGCAGGGGCGCGCACTGAAGCTTTCTTT | CASSLGGAGARTEAFF | TRBJ1-1 | many | TRBV7-9 | .
TGTGCCTGGGGGGGAGCGGCGCCGATACCTAACACCGGGGAGCTGTTTTTT | CAWGGAAPIPNTGELFF | TRBJ2-2 | many | TRBV30 | .
TGTGCCAGCAGCCCGCGGGACCCAAACGCGAACACCGGGGAGCTGTTTTTT | CASSPRDPNANTGELFF | TRBJ2-2 | many | TRBV9 | .
TGCGCCAGCAGCCAACTGACAGGGAGCGAGACCCAGTACTTC | CASSQLTGSETQYF | TRBJ2-5 | . | TRBV4-1 | TRBD1
TGTGCCAGCAGTGAAACTTCACCGGGACCTGGAGACTATGGCTACACCTTC | CASSETSPGPGDYGYTF | TRBJ1-2 | many | TRBV25-1 | .
TGCAGCGTTCTCGGGACAAACGCCTACAATGAGCAGTTCTTC | CSVLGTNAYNEQFF | TRBJ2-1 | many | TRBV29-1 | .
TGTGCCAGCAGCTTAGATCGTTGGGATAGTGGCTACACCTTC | CASSLDRWDSGYTF | TRBJ1-2 | many | TRBV11-2 | .
TGTGCCAGCCGCGGGGCGGGGTTAGTTTCCTACAATGAGCAGTTCTTC | CASRGAGLVSYNEQFF | TRBJ2-1 | many | TRBV27 | .
TGTGCCAGCAGTCTCATGACGGGCTCCTATAATTCACCCCTCCACTTT | CASSLMTGSYNSPLHF | TRBJ1-6 | many | TRBV28 | .
TGTGCCAGCAGCTTGGTTGCGGTTCGGGGCTACACCTTC | CASSLVAVRGYTF | TRBJ1-2 | few | TRBV5-5 | .
TGTGCCAGTTCCGGACCACAGGGCCCCTATGAGCAGTTCTTC | CASSGPQGPYEQFF | TRBJ2-1 | many | TRBV12-3/TRBV12-4 | .
TGTGCCAGCAGCTCCTTAAGGGCAGGCACAGACACCGGGGAGCTGTTTTTT | CASSSLRAGTDTGELFF | TRBJ2-2 | once | TRBV27 | .
TGTGCCACCAGTGTGACTAGCGGAGAGACCCAGTACTTC | CATSVTSGETQYF | TRBJ2-5 | . | TRBV24-1 | TRBD2
TGTGCCAGTAGTATGGTTTACTCTGGAAACACCATATATTTT | CASSMVYSGNTIYF | TRBJ1-3 | few | TRBV19 | .
TGTGCCAGCAGCTTAGATCTCGGGACATCTAATGAAAAACTGTTTTTT | CASSLDLGTSNEKLFF | TRBJ1-4 | many | TRBV11-3 | .
TGTGCCACCAGCAAGGGCAACAGGGAAAGGTGGGCTAAGCCCCAGCATTTT | CATSKGNRERWAKPQHF | TRBJ1-5 | few | TRBV15 | .
TGCAGTGCCACTCTCCTCTTGACAAGCTCCGGAAACACCATATATTTT | CSATLLLTSSGNTIYF | TRBJ1-3 | few | TRBV20-1 | .
TGCAGTGCCCGGACCCTACAGGGTATCTCTGGAAACACCATATATTTT | CSARTLQGISGNTIYF | TRBJ1-3 | few | TRBV20-1 | .
TGTGCCAGCAGCTTAGTACTTGGGGAGCTGTTTTTT | CASSLVLGELFF | TRBJ2-2 | many | TRBV7-2 | .
TGTGCCAGCAGTGGGAATAACTACGAGCAGTACTTC | CASSGNNYEQYF | TRBJ2-7 | many | TRBV2 | .
TGTGCCAGCTCGTCCCGACAGGATAGCAATCAGCCCCAGCATTTT | CASSSRQDSNQPQHF | TRBJ1-5 | few | TRBV18 | .
TGTGCCAGCTCACCACCTTATGGGGGCGGCCCCTACAATGAGCAGTTCTTC | CASSPPYGGGPYNEQFF | TRBJ2-1 | few | TRBV18 | .
TGCGCCAGCAGCCCCTCGCAGGGGACTGAGCCCTTCTTC | CASSPSQGTEPFF | TRBJ2-1 | few | TRBV5-1 | .
TGTGCCAGCAGTTTTGGCGCACGCAATCAGCCCCAGCATTTT | CASSFGARNQPQHF | TRBJ1-5 | many | TRBV12-3/TRBV12-4 | .
TGTGCCAGCAGGCGGGACGGATGGGCAGATACGCAGTATTTT | CASRRDGWADTQYF | TRBJ2-3 | many | TRBV2 | .
TGTGCCAGCAGTTTTAGGAGCGGGGGCCAAGGGAATGAGCAGTTCTTC | CASSFRSGGQGNEQFF | TRBJ2-1 | many | TRBV27 | TRBD2
TGCAGTGCTAGGCCGCCGACCGGGACAGGGGATTTCAATGAGCAGTTCTTC | CSARPPTGTGDFNEQFF | TRBJ2-1 | once | TRBV20-1 | TRBD1
TGTGCCAGCAGTCTAGGAGATGGGGCTAATCAGCCCCAGCATTTT | CASSLGDGANQPQHF | TRBJ1-5 | . | TRBV12-3/TRBV12-4 | .
TGTGCCAGCAGTCGGCTCGAACGCCAGGAGACCCAGTACTTC | CASSRLERQETQYF | TRBJ2-5 | many | TRBV12-3/TRBV12-4 | .
TGTGCCAGCAGCTTAGAGGTTGACAGAATCTATGGCTACACCTTC | CASSLEVDRIYGYTF | TRBJ1-2 | many | TRBV7-2 | .
TGTGCCAGCAGTCGGACACGCGGCCGGTATGGCTACACCTTC | CASSRTRGRYGYTF | TRBJ1-2 | few | TRBV6-1 | .
TGTGCCTGGAGCGCGGAAAACGATTCACCCCTCCACTTT | CAWSAENDSPLHF | TRBJ1-6 | many | TRBV30 | .
TGCGCCAGCAGCTTGGAAACGGACAGGGTCGACTCACCCCTCCACTTT | CASSLETDRVDSPLHF | TRBJ1-6 | many | TRBV5-1 | TRBD1
TGCGCCAGCAGTGACACAGGGGGCACGAACACTGAAGCTTTCTTT | CASSDTGGTNTEAFF | TRBJ1-1 | many | TRBV10-2 | TRBD1
TGTGCCATCAGTGGTTTCAGTGCGAGCTCCTACGAGCAGTACTTC | CAISGFSASSYEQYF | TRBJ2-7 | many | TRBV10-3 | .
TGCGCCAGCAGCCAGGCTGGGACAGGGTGGGACACCATATATTTT | CASSQAGTGWDTIYF | TRBJ1-3 | . | TRBV4-1 | TRBD1
TGTGCCAGCAGTCAAAGGGGGTTAGAGCAGTACTTC | CASSQRGLEQYF | TRBJ2-7 | many | TRBV6-1 | .
TGTGCCAGCAGCTCGGGACCGGAGATAACCTACGAGCAGTACTTC | CASSSGPEITYEQYF | TRBJ2-7 | . | TRBV5-6 | .
TGCAGTGCTAATTACCGGGACAGGGAAAACTATGGCTACACCTTC | CSANYRDRENYGYTF | TRBJ1-2 | . | TRBV20-1 | TRBD1
TGTGCCTGGAGTGTATGGGCCTCCCCGGGCGATGGCTACACCTTC | CAWSVWASPGDGYTF | TRBJ1-2 | many | TRBV30 | .
TGTGCCAGCAGCTTGTTGGGAGGATACGGAGAGACCCAGTACTTC | CASSLLGGYGETQYF | TRBJ2-5 | . | TRBV5-6 | .
TGTGCCAGTCCGGCGGGGCTATACGAGCAGTACTTC | CASPAGLYEQYF | TRBJ2-7 | . | TRBV19 | .
TGTGCCAGCAGCTATTCCGTGGCGCGGGGAGATACGCAGTATTTT | CASSYSVARGDTQYF | TRBJ2-3 | many | TRBV7-9 | .
TGTGCCTGGGCTCGGACAGCCAATTCACCCCTCCACTTT | CAWARTANSPLHF | TRBJ1-6 | many | TRBV30 | .
TGTGCCAGCAGTCGCGGACTTCTAAGGAACACCGGGGAGCTGTTTTTT | CASSRGLLRNTGELFF | TRBJ2-2 | many | TRBV6-1 | .